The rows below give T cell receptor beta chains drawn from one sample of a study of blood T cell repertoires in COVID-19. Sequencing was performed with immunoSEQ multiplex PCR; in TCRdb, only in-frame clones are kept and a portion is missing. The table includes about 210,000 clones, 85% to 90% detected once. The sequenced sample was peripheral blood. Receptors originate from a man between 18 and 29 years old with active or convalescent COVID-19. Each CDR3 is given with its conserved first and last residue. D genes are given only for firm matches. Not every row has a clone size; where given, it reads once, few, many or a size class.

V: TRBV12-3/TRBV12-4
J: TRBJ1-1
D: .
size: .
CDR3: CAGRGRDTEAFF
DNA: TGTGCTGGGCGGGGGCGCGACACTGAAGCTTTCTTT

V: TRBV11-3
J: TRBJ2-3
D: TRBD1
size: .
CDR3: CASSFTGADTQYF
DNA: TGTGCCAGCAGCTTCACAGGGGCGGATACGCAGTATTTT

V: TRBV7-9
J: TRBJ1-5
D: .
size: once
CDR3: CASGEGHSNQPQHF
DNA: TGTGCCAGCGGGGAAGGACACTCCAATCAGCCCCAGCATTTT

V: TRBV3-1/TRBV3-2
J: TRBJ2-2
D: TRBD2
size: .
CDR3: CASSQDGGSYTGELFF
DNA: TGTGCCAGCAGCCAAGATGGCGGGAGTTATACCGGGGAGCTGTTTTTT

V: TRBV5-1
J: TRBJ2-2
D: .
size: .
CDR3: CASSFQRSPTGELFF
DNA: TGCGCCAGCAGCTTTCAGCGATCACCCACCGGGGAGCTGTTTTTT

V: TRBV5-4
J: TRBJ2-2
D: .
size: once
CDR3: CAVSSEAFGELFF
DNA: TGTGCCGTCTCCAGCGAGGCCTTCGGGGAGCTGTTTTTT

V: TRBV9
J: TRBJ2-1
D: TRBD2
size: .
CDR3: CASSVETSGVNNEQFF
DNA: TGTGCCAGCAGCGTAGAGACTAGCGGGGTAAACAATGAGCAGTTCTTC

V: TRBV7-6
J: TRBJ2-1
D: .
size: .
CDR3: CASSAQVFGSSYNEQFF
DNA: TGTGCCAGCAGCGCGCAGGTTTTCGGGAGCTCCTACAATGAGCAGTTCTTC

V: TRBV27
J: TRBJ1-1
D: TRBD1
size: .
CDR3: CASSLTGTLGVEAFF
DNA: TGTGCCAGCAGTTTGACAGGGACCCTGGGAGTTGAAGCTTTCTTT

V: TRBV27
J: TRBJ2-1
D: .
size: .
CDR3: CASSFRGRNEQFF
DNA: TGTGCCAGCAGTTTCCGGGGGAGGAATGAGCAGTTCTTC

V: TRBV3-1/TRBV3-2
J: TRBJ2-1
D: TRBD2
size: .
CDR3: CASSQDVETSGTQFF
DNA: TGTGCCAGCAGCCAAGATGTGGAGACTAGCGGGACGCAGTTCTTC

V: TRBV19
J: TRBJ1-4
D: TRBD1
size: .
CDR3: CASSIYSGTGEKLFF
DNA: TGTGCCAGTAGTATCTACTCGGGGACAGGCGAAAAACTGTTTTTT

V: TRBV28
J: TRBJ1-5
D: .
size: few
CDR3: CASSRQGVGNQPQHF
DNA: TGTGCCAGCAGTCGGCAAGGGGTGGGAAATCAGCCCCAGCATTTT

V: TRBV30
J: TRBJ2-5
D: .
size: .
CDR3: CAWSRGRGQETQYF
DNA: TGTGCCTGGAGTAGGGGGCGGGGCCAAGAGACCCAGTACTTC

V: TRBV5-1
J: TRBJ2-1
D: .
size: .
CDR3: CASSPSSYNEQFF
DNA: TGCGCCAGCAGCCCGAGCTCCTACAATGAGCAGTTCTTC

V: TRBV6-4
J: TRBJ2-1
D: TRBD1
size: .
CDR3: CASSDTGTGDYNEQFF
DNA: TGTGCCAGCAGTGATACCGGGACAGGGGATTACAATGAGCAGTTCTTC

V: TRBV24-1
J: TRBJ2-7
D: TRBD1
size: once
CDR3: CATSDWTGNEQYF
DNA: TGTGCCACCAGTGACTGGACAGGGAACGAGCAGTACTTC

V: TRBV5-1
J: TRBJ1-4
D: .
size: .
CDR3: CASSLVTGLNEKLFF
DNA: TGCGCCAGCAGCTTGGTTACAGGGCTTAATGAAAAACTGTTTTTT

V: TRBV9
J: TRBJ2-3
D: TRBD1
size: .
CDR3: CASSIKTGGWDTQYF
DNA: TGTGCCAGCAGCATCAAGACAGGGGGGTGGGATACGCAGTATTTT

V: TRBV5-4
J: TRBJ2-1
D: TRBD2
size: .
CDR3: CASRRGTSGVYEQFF
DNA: TGTGCCAGCAGAAGAGGGACTAGCGGGGTATATGAGCAGTTCTTC

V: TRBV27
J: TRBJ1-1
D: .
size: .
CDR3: CASSRAGVGTEAFF
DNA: TGTGCCAGCAGCCGGGCAGGGGTTGGCACTGAAGCTTTCTTT

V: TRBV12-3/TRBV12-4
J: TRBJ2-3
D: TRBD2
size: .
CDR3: CASSLGLAQYF
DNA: TGTGCCAGCAGTCTTGGACTAGCGCAGTATTTT

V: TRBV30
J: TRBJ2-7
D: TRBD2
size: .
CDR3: CAWDASGLAGGYEQYF
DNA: TGTGCCTGGGACGCCTCGGGGCTAGCGGGAGGTTACGAGCAGTACTTC

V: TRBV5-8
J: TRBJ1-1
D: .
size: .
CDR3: CASRSRGRDTEAFF
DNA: TGTGCCAGCAGATCGAGGGGGAGAGACACTGAAGCTTTCTTT

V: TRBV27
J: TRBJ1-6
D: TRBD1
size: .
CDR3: CASSFRRDRGSSYNSPLHF
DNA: TGTGCCAGCAGTTTCCGCCGGGACAGGGGGAGCTCCTATAATTCACCCCTCCACTTT

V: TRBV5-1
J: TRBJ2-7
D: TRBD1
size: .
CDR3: CASSWDRGLYEQYF
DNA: TGCGCCAGCAGCTGGGACAGGGGCCTCTACGAGCAGTACTTC

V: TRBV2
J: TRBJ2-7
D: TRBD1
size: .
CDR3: CASMKDRDRVALGHEQYF
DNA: TGTGCCAGCATGAAAGACCGGGACAGGGTGGCACTTGGGCACGAGCAGTACTTC

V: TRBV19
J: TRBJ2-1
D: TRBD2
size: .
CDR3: CASSKGREGPNEQFF
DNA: TGTGCCAGTAGTAAAGGGCGGGAGGGCCCGAATGAGCAGTTCTTC

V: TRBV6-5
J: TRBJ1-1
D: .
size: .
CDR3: CASSSQGRNTEAFF
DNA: TGTGCCAGCAGTTCCCAGGGAAGGAACACTGAAGCTTTCTTT

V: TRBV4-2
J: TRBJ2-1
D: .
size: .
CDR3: CASSPEIGVYNEQFF
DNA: TGTGCCAGCAGCCCGGAGATTGGCGTATACAATGAGCAGTTCTTC

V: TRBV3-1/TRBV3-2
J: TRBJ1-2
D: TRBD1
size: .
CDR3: CASSQRGQGAVNYTF
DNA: TGTGCCAGCAGCCAAAGGGGACAGGGGGCCGTGAACTACACCTTC

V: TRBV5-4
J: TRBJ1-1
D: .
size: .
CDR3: CASSPETGMGTEAFF
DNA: TGTGCCAGCAGCCCTGAGACAGGAATGGGAACTGAAGCTTTCTTT

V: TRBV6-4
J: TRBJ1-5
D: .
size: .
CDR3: CASSVEEDQPQHF
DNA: TGTGCCAGCAGTGTGGAGGAAGATCAGCCCCAGCATTTT

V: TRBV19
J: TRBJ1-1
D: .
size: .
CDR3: CASTSDRFKAFF
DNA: TGTGCCAGTACCTCGGACAGATTCAAAGCTTTCTTT

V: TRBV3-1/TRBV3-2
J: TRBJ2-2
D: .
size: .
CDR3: CASSQVWGTTNTGELFF
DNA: TGTGCCAGCAGCCAAGTTTGGGGGACAACAAACACCGGGGAGCTGTTTTTT